This TCR beta chain came from a study of cytomegalovirus exposure and HLA in healthy donors. General study points: In an earlier analysis, productive rearrangement rates for most beta V segments clustered near 87% or 30%. Prediction of most subjects' HLA-A and HLA-B alleles by TCR beta sequences was reportedly accurate.

Primers included in the PCR were 60 Vbeta and 13 Jbeta primers. Libraries were prepared by immunoSEQ multiplex PCR; TCRdb keeps only in-frame clonotypes and omits some of them. Found here are tens of thousands of clones; the top ten clones hold around a sixth. The donors were healthy bone marrow donors. On this clone: The antigen remains unidentified.

The receptor comes from a boy between 10 and 17 years old in good health and CMV-seronegative. Sequencing used PBMCs.

The CDR3 DNA reads TGTGCCAGCAGACTGGACAGTGGGTTCACAGATACGCAGTATTTT. This translates into CASRLDSGFTDTQYF. The V and J genes are TRBV6-5 and TRBJ2-3, with D tentatively TRBD1 (6 bases). Trimming shortened V by 6 bases and J by 2 bases, and 15 bases separated the two germline ends. Per the germline V gene, CDR1 is MNHEY and CDR2 is SVGAGI. This CDR3 comprises 15 residues.